Presented here are 9 T cell receptor beta chains from one specimen sequenced in a study of T cells in Graves' hyperthyroidism and ophthalmopathy. The source material, RNA transcripts, was used to amplify TCR beta CDR3 regions. During a first-round RT-PCR of the TCR CDR3, the HTBI primer set was used. TCRdb reprocessed the multiplex PCR reads with MiXCR, giving one entry per CDR3 protein. The sample shows roughly 640,000 distinct CDR3 sequences, 16% of them seen only once. Material for sequencing was blood. The receptors were sampled from a woman in her thirties or forties with Graves' ophthalmopathy.

J is TRBJ2-1 and V is TRBV4-1; 8 bases agree with TRBD2. The length of the CDR3 is 14 residues. Germline trimming cut 1 base from V and 15 bases from J; bases unmatched to any gene: 11. The germline CDR1 and CDR2 sequences are MGHRA and YSYEKL. In DNA form, the CDR3 reads TGCGCCAGCAGCCAAGCGGGTAGCGGGATAAAGTGGTTCTTC. Translation: CASSQAGSGIKWFF.

This chain joins TRBV6-2 or TRBV6-3 and TRBJ2-7; D unresolved. Trimming cost V 2 bases and J 0 bases, with 8 bases left between them. Per the germline V gene, CDR1 is MNHEY and CDR2 is SVGEGT. This CDR3 region has 14 residues. CDR3 sequence reads: CASSYASDSYEQYF. The CDR3 bases are TGTGCCAGCAGTTACGCGTCAGACTCCTACGAGCAGTACTTC.

This clonotype was counted ten times or more. The V gene is TRBV20-1, the J gene TRBJ2-2; tentative D call: TRBD2 (5 bases). Trimming shortened V by 4 bases and J by 5 bases, and 17 bases separated the two germline ends. CDR1 is DFQATT, CDR2 SNEGSKA, per germline (reference sequence). The CDR3 consists of 15 residues. CDR3 sequence (DNA): TGCAGTGCTACGCGGACTTCCCTGGGAACCGGGGAGCTGTTTTTT. This gives the protein CSATRTSLGTGELFF.

This clonotype turned up a few times. The rearrangement uses TRBV12-3 or TRBV12-4 and TRBJ2-1; tentative D call: TRBD2 (6 bases). The V end was cut by 6 bases, the J end by 6 bases, with 12 bases between. The CDR3 has 13 residues. CDR3 nucleotide sequence: TGTGCCAGCAGGGGCCTGACTAGCAATGAGCAGTTCTTC. This sequence encodes CASRGLTSNEQFF.

The table lists this clonotype with many counts. The chain joins TRBV6-5 to TRBJ2-2; TRBD2 agrees at 10 bases. Per germline, CDR1 MNHEY and CDR2 SVGAGI. The CDR3 loop spans 17 amino acids. With V trimmed by 0 bases and J by 7 bases, 8 bases remained unmatched. CDR3 in amino acids: CASSYSLAGRPNGELFF. CDR3 in DNA: TGTGCCAGCAGTTACTCACTAGCGGGGAGGCCTAACGGGGAGCTGTTTTTT.

The chain carries TRBV28 and TRBJ1-2, with 8 nucleotides matching TRBD1. Germline V gene sequence: CDR1 MDHEN, CDR2 SYDVKM. This CDR3 region has 16 residues. Losses at the gene ends were 3 bases for V and 5 bases for J; bases not matched to a gene: 11. The CDR3 DNA is TGTGCCAGCAGTTTGACAGGACAGGGCTGGGGTTATGGCTACACCTTC. It encodes CASSLTGQGWGYGYTF.

This clonotype was recorded many times. The chain is built from TRBV2 and TRBJ2-7; TRBD2 matches 10 bases. CDR1 and CDR2 from the germline V gene are SNHLY and FYNNEI. With 7 bases clipped from V and 5 bases from J, the junction kept 5 bases outside the gene matches. CDR3 size: 13 residues. The CDR3 loop is CASKVLAGDEQYF. CDR3 sequence (DNA): TGTGCCAGCAAAGTCCTAGCGGGAGACGAGCAGTACTTC.

The rearrangement joins TRBV5-6 to TRBJ2-1; 16 nucleotides line up with TRBD2. From germline, CDR1 is SGHDT and CDR2 YYEEEE. The CDR3 extends over 21 amino acids. J was trimmed by 5 bases and V by 5 bases; bases with no gene match: 19. The CDR3 nucleotides read TGTGCCAGCAGTTACTTGGGGCCTCGGGGACTAGCGGGAGGGCCCGACAATGAGCAGTTCTTC. Amino acid sequence: CASSYLGPRGLAGGPDNEQFF.

In its sample, this clonotype was seen many times. The CDR3 DNA sequence: TGTGCCAGCACCACCCACGGGTCATCTGGAAACACCATATATTTT. This codes for CASTTHGSSGNTIYF. The V call is TRBV12-3 or TRBV12-4, the J call TRBJ1-3, with D unclear. The CDR3 is made up of 15 amino acids. V was trimmed by 7 bases and J by 1 base, leaving 14 bases between them.